This TCR beta chain originates from a study of control samples from healthy donors and cancer patients. Some clones are missing from TCRdb's copy, which holds only in-frame ones; the method was immunoSEQ multiplex PCR. This sample has 140,000 or so clones; around nine tenths occur once, and the top ten carry just under 5%. Germline-derived CDR1 and CDR2 are MDHEN and SYDVKM. Trimming took off 3 bases at V and 8 bases at J, with 10 bases between the two ends. CDR3 length: 12 residues. The specimen was blood. This TCR was sampled from a man aged 25 to 40 in good health. The genes are TRBV28 and TRBJ1-2; D gene ambiguous. The CDR3 loop is CASSLEGPGYTF. The DNA of the CDR3 is TGTGCCAGCAGTTTGGAAGGGCCCGGCTACACCTTC.